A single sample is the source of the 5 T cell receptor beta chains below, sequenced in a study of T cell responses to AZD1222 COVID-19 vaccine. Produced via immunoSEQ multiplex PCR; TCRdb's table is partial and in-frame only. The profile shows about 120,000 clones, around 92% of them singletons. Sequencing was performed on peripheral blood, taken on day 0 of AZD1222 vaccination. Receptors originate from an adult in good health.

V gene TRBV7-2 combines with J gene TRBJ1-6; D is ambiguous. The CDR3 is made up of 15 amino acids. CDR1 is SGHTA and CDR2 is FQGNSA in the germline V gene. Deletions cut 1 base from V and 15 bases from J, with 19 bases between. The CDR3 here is CASSLGGPLDMLLHF. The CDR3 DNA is TGTGCCAGCAGCTTAGGGGGTCCACTTGACATGCTCCTCCACTTT. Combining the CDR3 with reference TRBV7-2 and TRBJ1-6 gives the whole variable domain GAGVSQSPSNKVTEKGKDVELRCDPISGHTALYWYRQSLGQGLEFLIYFQGNSAPDKSGLPSDRFSAERTGGSVSTLTIQRTQQEDSAVYLCASSLGGPLDMLLHFGNGTRLTVT.

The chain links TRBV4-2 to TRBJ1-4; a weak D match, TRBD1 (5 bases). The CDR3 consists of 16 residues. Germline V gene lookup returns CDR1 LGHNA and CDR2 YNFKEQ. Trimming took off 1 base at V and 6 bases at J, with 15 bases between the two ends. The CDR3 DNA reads TGTGCCAGCAGCCAAGCCCCCCAGGCGGGGGATGAAAAACTGTTTTTT. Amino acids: CASSQAPQAGDEKLFF.

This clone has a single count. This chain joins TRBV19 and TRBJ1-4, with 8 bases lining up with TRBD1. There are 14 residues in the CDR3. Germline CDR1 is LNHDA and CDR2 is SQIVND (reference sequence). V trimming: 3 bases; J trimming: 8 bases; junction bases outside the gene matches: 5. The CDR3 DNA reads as TGTGCCAGTAGTATGGTGGACAGGGAGGAAAAACTGTTTTTT. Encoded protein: CASSMVDREEKLFF.

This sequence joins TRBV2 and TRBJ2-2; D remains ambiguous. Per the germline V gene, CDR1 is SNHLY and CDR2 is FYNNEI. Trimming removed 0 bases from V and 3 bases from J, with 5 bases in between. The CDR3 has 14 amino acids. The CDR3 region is CASSEAFYTGELFF. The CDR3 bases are TGTGCCAGCAGTGAAGCCTTCTACACCGGGGAGCTGTTTTTT.

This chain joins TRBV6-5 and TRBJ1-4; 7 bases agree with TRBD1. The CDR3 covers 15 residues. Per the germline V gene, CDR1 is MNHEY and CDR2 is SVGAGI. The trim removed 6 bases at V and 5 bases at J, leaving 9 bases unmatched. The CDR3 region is CASSRNRGVNEKLFF. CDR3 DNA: TGTGCCAGCAGCCGCAACAGGGGAGTGAATGAAAAACTGTTTTTT.